This entry describes one T cell receptor beta chain. Its target is not known. The CDR3 end is not reached by the read, which stops 3 residues before it; the germline J gene fills it in. The data are from a study of T cells in women clearing cervical HPV infection. Notes on the study in general: Repertoire richness, not evenness, was significantly elevated in CIN3+ cases versus controls.

CDR1 and CDR2 (germline): MGHRA, YSYEKL. J lost 6 bases, V lost 5 bases, and 4 bases had no gene match. The CDR3 sequence is 13 residues long. Assay: immunoSEQ multiplex PCR; the TCRdb copy retains only in-frame clones and omits some. The record lists roughly 48,000 clones, of which the ten most abundant hold around 1.6%. The sequencing input was blood buffy coat. The TCR originated in a woman between 18 and 70 years old with a cervical HPV16 infection that either progressed to CIN3+ or cleared (not recorded which). The chain links TRBV4-1 to TRBJ1-5; 7 nucleotides agree with TRBD1. The DNA read from the CDR3 is TGCGCCAGCAGCGATGACAGGGCTCAGCCC. Protein: CASSDDRAQP. From start to end, the CDR3 is CASSDDRAQPQHF.